This record looks at one T cell receptor (beta chain) sequence and its context. This specimen comes from a study of blood T cell repertoires in COVID-19. On the study more broadly: The origin of the acute and convalescent COVID-19 samples was the United States, Italy and Spain.

Per the original data handling: The assay estimated nucleated cells by amplifying reference gene primers. Sequenced by immunoSEQ multiplex PCR; TCRdb stores in-frame clones only, minus some. V and J calls and clone size follow that table, whereas D and trimming were derived from the DNA. The repertoire holds around 250,000 clones, with approximately 79% as singletons. Germline assignment: CDR1 LNHNV and CDR2 YYDKDF (reference sequence). Trimming took 6 bases from V and 6 from J; bases not matched to a gene: 6. The CDR3 runs to 14 residues. Living in 24 US areas, the participants were between about 18 and 100 years of age. Cohort placement rested on clinical history that participants reported themselves.

The specimen was PBMCs or T cells enriched from blood (not recorded which). V gene TRBV15 combines with J gene TRBJ2-2; 8 positions agree with TRBD2. This receptor was identified in a man aged 25 to 40 with acute COVID-19. The DNA for the CDR3 is TGTGCCACCAGGAGGGGACTAGGGGCCGGGGAGCTGTTTTTT. The encoded protein is CATRRGLGAGELFF.